These T cell receptor beta chains were read from a single sample in a study of cytomegalovirus exposure and HLA in healthy donors. Clones were sequenced by immunoSEQ multiplex PCR, and TCRdb holds only the in-frame ones, with some missing. Among approximately 120,000 clones, 89% were seen once, and the ten largest hold 1.1%. Sequencing was performed on PBMCs. The receptors originated from a woman between 18 and 29 years old in good health and CMV-seronegative. Each CDR3 is given with its conserved first and last residue. The order of the fields is J gene, clone size, D gene, V gene, CDR3 protein, CDR3 DNA. D genes are given only for firm matches. A row's size may be missing; if present it is once, few, many or a size class.

TRBJ2-1 . . TRBV9 CASAGSPTSNEQFF TGTGCCAGCGCCGGGTCCCCTACGTCCAATGAGCAGTTCTTC
TRBJ1-1 . . TRBV10-3 CANSPSWVNEGTEAFF TGTGCCAACTCCCCTTCGTGGGTCAACGAGGGCACTGAAGCTTTCTTT
TRBJ2-1 . TRBD2 TRBV25-1 CASSVAGSYNEQFF TGTGCCAGCAGTGTAGCGGGCTCCTACAATGAGCAGTTCTTC
TRBJ2-7 . TRBD2 TRBV7-6 CASSLPSGSPGSYEQYF TGTGCCAGCAGCTTACCTAGCGGGAGCCCTGGCTCCTACGAGCAGTACTTC
TRBJ2-2 . TRBD2 TRBV4-1 CASSPELAVSNTGELFF TGCGCCAGCAGCCCTGAGCTAGCGGTTTCGAACACCGGGGAGCTGTTTTTT
TRBJ2-7 once TRBD2 TRBV6-6 CASSYGSSGLYEQYF TGTGCCAGCAGTTACGGTTCTAGCGGACTCTACGAGCAGTACTTC
TRBJ1-1 . . TRBV28 CASSLHSENTEAFF TGTGCCAGCAGTTTGCACAGTGAGAACACTGAAGCTTTCTTT
TRBJ1-5 once . TRBV18 CASSPDQDRNQPQHF TGTGCCAGCTCACCAGACCAGGATCGCAATCAGCCCCAGCATTTT
TRBJ1-2 . TRBD1 TRBV2 CASSQGARPNGYTF TGTGCCAGCAGTCAGGGGGCGCGTCCGAATGGCTACACCTTC
TRBJ1-5 . TRBD1 TRBV19 CASGQGNQPQHF TGTGCCAGCGGACAGGGCAATCAGCCCCAGCATTTT
TRBJ2-2 . TRBD2 TRBV10-3 CAIRWGGDGGELFF TGTGCCATCAGGTGGGGGGGAGATGGCGGGGAGCTGTTTTTT
TRBJ1-1 . . TRBV27 CASSLWPGVNTEAFF TGTGCCAGCAGTTTATGGCCAGGTGTGAATACTGAAGCTTTCTTT
TRBJ2-7 . TRBD2 TRBV4-2 CASSPEALAGGVYEQYF TGTGCCAGCAGCCCCGAAGCTCTGGCGGGAGGTGTATACGAGCAGTACTTC
TRBJ2-5 . TRBD2 TRBV27 CASSRRASGRGETQYF TGTGCCAGCAGCCGACGGGCTAGCGGGAGGGGAGAGACCCAGTACTTC
TRBJ1-2 . . TRBV7-9 CAIQTGANYGYTF TGTGCCATCCAGACAGGAGCTAACTATGGCTACACCTTC
TRBJ1-1 . . TRBV7-2 CASSLVAGNTEAFF TGTGCCAGCAGCTTAGTAGCTGGGAACACTGAAGCTTTCTTT
TRBJ1-2 . TRBD1 TRBV23-1 CASSPGTGNGYTF TGCGCCAGCAGTCCCGGGACAGGGAACGGCTACACCTTC
TRBJ2-3 . TRBD2 TRBV2 CASSGYTSAITGDTQYF TGTGCCAGCAGTGGCTATACTAGCGCCATCACCGGGGATACGCAGTATTTT
TRBJ2-7 . . TRBV6-6 CASSYSGQDGSYEQYF TGTGCCAGCAGTTACTCGGGCCAGGATGGTTCCTACGAGCAGTACTTC
TRBJ2-3 once . TRBV9 CASSGLVSSTDTQYF TGTGCCAGCAGCGGACTAGTTTCCAGCACAGATACGCAGTATTTT